The TCR beta chain under discussion was sequenced for a study of regulatory T cells in long-lasting Graves disease. Germline V gives CDR1 MGHDK, CDR2 SYGVNS. V lost 6 bases and J lost 10, with 13 bases in between. This CDR3 region has 13 residues. This clonotype has only a few counts. Time point of the sample: newly diagnosed GD, antithyroid drugs for less than 3 months. The TCR library was made from RNA extracted from PBMCs. Sequencing libraries for TCR beta were prepared with iRepertoire HTBI primers and Arm-PCR of CDR3 regions. MiXCR, applied by TCRdb to the multiplex PCR reads, yields one record per CDR3 protein. Of just over 600,000 distinct CDR3 sequences in the sample, approximately 15% are singletons; the top ten hold 18%. This sample also appeared in a second study, on T cells in Graves' hyperthyroidism and ophthalmopathy. That source adds: Also found in blood were most expanded thyroid clonotypes above 0.001.

The sequence came from a woman between 25 and 40 years old with Graves disease. Here the sequenced sample was peripheral blood mononuclear cells (PBMCs), taken at new diagnosis, from a patient treated with antithyroid drugs. This chain links TRBV25-1 with TRBJ1-6, with D possibly TRBD1 on 5 matching bases. The CDR3 DNA follows: TGTGCCAGCAGACAGGAGAGGTGGTCACCCCTCCACTTT. Translating it yields CASRQERWSPLHF. Drawing the rest from reference TRBV25-1 and TRBJ1-6, the complete variable domain is EADIYQTPRYLVIGTGKKITLECSQTMGHDKMYWYQQDPGMELHLIHYSYGVNSTEKGDLSSESTVSRIRTEHFPLTLESARPSHTSQYLCASRQERWSPLHFGNGTRLTVT.